This TCR beta chain was observed in a study of PD-1 blockade in classical Hodgkin lymphoma. In the study overall: Nivolumab dosing for patients was 3 mg/kg, administered intravenously every 2 weeks. Study conclusions and caveats: CD4+ TCR diversity rose significantly by C4D1, and CD8+ TCR diversity did not.

The germline CDR1 and CDR2 sequences are SEHNR and FQNEAQ (reference sequence). The V gene lost 3 bases and the J gene lost 4 bases, with 15 bases spanning the gap. This CDR3 region has 15 residues. Method: immunoSEQ multiplex PCR; TCRdb's copy keeps in-frame clones and lacks some. Here the sample spans fewer than 15,000 clones, about 79% being singletons. As for time point: cycle 4 day 1 (C4D1), after 6 weeks of nivolumab. Each patient relapsed following autologous stem cell transplantation, and prior brentuximab vedotin exposure differed. The study purified CD4+ T cells from thawed PBMCs using magnetic negative selection. Note on this clone: Antigen unknown.

This sequence joins TRBV7-9 and TRBJ1-2; a weak D match, TRBD1 (5 bases). The sequencing here drew on CD4+ T cells from blood, taken before the fourth cycle of nivolumab. The sequence derives from a human donor with classical Hodgkin lymphoma. The CDR3 spells CASSLTAVGVYGYTF. CDR3 DNA: TGTGCCAGCAGCTTGACAGCGGTCGGGGTCTATGGCTACACCTTC.